This entry concerns a single TCR beta chain. Using immunoSEQ multiplex PCR, the repertoire was profiled, and TCRdb retains in-frame clones only, with some absent. Counted here are 65,000 to 85,000 clones, around 90% occurring once; the ten biggest clones make up approximately 9.4%. This sample stems from a study of control samples from healthy donors and cancer patients. This CDR3 comprises 16 residues. From germline, CDR1 is SGHRS and CDR2 YFSETQ. Trimming cost V 4 bases and J 4 bases; bases outside gene matches: 10. V is TRBV5-1 and J is TRBJ1-3; TRBD1 matches 8 bases. This receptor was taken from a woman in her fifties or sixties with colorectal cancer. The sample comprised PBMCs. The CDR3 region is CASSPRTGQAGNTIYF. The CDR3, as DNA: TGCGCCAGCAGCCCCCGGACAGGGCAGGCCGGAAACACCATATATTTT.